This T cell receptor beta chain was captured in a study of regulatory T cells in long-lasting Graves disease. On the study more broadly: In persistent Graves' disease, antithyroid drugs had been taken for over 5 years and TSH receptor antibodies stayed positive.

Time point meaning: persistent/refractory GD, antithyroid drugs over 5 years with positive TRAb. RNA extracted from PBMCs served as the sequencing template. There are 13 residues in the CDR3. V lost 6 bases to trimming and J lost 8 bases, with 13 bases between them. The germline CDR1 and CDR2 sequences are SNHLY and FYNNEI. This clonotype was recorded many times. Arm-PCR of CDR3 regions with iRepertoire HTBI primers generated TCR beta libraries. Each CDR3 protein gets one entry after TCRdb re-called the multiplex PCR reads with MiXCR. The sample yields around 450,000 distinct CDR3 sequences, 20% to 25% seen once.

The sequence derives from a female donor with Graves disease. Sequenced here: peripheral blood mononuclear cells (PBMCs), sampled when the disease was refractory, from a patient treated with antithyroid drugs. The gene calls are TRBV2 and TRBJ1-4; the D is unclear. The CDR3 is CASSATWREKLFF. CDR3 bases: TGTGCCAGCAGCGCTACCTGGAGGGAAAAACTGTTTTTT.